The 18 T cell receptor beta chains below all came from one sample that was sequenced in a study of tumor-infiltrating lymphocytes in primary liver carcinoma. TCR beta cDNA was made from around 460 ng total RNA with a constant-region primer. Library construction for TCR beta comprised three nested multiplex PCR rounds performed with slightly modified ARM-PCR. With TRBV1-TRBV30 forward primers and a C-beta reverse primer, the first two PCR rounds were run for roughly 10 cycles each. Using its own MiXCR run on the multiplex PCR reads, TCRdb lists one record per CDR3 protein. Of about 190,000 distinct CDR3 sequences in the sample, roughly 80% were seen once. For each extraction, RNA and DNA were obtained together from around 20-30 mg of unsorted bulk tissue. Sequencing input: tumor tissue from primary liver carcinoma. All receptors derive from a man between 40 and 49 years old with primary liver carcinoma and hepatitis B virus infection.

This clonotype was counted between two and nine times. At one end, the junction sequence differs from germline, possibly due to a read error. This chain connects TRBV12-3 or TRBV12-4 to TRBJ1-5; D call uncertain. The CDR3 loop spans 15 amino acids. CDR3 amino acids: CASSLNRGSYQPQHF. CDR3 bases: TGTGCCAGCAGTTTAAATCGGGGTAGCTATCAGCCCCAACATTTT.

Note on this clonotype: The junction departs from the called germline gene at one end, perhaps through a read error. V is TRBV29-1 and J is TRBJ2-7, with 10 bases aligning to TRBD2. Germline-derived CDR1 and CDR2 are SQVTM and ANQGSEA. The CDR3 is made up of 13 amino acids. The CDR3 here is CIVGVAGGNEQYF. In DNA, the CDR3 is TGCATCGTTGGTGTAGCGGGAGGTAACGAGCAGTACTTC.

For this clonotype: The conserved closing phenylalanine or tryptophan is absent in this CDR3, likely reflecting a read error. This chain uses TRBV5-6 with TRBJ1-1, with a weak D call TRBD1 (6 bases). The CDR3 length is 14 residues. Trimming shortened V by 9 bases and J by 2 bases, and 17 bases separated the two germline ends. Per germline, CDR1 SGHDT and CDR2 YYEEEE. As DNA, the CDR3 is TGTGCCAACAGGGCAATCCAGCAAAACACTGAAGCTTTCTTA. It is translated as CANRAIQQNTEAFL.

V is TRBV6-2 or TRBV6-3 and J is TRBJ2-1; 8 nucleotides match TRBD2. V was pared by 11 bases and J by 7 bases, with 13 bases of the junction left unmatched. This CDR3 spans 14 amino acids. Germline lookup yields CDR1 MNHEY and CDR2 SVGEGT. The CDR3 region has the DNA TGTGCCGGAAGTTACCCCATAGCGGGAAATGAGCAGTTCTTC. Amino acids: CAGSYPIAGNEQFF.

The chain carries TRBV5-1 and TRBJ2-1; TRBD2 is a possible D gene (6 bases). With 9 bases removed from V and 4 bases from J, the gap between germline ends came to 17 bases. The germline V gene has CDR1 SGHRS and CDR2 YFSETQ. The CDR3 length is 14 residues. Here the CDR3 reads CANTLAEGYNEQFF. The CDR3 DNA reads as TGCGCCAACACGTTAGCGGAAGGTTACAATGAGCAGTTCTTC.

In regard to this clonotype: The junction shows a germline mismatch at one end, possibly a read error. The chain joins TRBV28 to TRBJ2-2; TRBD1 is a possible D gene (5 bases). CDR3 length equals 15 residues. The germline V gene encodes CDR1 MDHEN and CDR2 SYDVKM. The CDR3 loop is CASSLGDPNTGELFF. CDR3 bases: TGTGCCAGCAGCTTAGGGGATCCGAATACCGGGGAGCTGTTTTTT.

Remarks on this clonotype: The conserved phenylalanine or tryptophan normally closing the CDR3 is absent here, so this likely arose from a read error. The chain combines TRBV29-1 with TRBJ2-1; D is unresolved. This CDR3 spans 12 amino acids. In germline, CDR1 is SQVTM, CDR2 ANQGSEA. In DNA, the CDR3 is TGCAGCGTTGGAGAGGTATACAATGAACAGTTCTTA. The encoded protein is CSVGEVYNEQFL.

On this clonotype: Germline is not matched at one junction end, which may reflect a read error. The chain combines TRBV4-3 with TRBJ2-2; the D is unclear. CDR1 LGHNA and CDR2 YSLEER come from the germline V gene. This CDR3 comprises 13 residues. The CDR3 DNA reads TGCGCCAGGAGCCAAGTTTCTGGATGGGAGCTGTTTTTT. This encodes CARSQVSGWELFF.

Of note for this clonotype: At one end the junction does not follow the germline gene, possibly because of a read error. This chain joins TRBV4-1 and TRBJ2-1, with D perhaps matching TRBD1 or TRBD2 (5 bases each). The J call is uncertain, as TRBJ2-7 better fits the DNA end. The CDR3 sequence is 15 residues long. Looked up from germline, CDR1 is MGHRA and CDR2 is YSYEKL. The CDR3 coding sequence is TGCGCCAGTAGCCAAGAAGGGACCGCGGGCCGGAAGCAGTACTTC. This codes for CASSQEGTAGRKQYF.

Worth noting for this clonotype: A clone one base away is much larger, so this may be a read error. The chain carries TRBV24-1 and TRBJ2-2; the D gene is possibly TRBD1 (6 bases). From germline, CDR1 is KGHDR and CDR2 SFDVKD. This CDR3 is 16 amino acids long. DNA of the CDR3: TGTGCCACCAGTGATTTGGGCAGGGGCGACACCGGGCAGCTGTTTTTT. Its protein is CATSDLGRGDTGQLFF.

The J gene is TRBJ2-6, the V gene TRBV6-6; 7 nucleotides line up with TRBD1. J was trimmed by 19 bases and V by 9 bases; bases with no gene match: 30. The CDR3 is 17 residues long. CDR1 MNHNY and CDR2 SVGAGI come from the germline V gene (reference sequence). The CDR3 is CASRPGTVTLRANVPTF. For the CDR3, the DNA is TGTGCCAGTAGGCCTGGGACAGTAACTCTGCGGGCCAACGTCCCAACTTTC.

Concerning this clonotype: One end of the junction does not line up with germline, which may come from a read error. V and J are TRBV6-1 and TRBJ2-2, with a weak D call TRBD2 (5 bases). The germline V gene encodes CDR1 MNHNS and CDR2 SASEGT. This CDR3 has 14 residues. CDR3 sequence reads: CANSPTVVPGELFF. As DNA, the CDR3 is TGTGCCAACAGTCCGACGGTGGTCCCCGGGGAGTTGTTTTTT.

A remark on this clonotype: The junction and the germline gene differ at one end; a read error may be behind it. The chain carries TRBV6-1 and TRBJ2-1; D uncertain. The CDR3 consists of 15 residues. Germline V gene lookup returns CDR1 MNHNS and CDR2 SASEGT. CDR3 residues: CVSSEGLAGLYEQFF. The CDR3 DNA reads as TGTGTCAGCAGTGAAGGATTAGCAGGCTTATATGAGCAGTTCTTC.

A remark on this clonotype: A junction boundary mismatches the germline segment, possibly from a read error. DNA for the CDR3: TGTGCCATCAGGACTCCCCCCGGTACTAGCCTTACGTCTGGGGAGCAGTATTTC. It yields the protein CAIRTPPGTSLTSGEQYF. The chain combines TRBV10-3 with TRBJ2-7; D might be TRBD2 (6 bases). Per germline, CDR1 ENHRY and CDR2 SYGVKD. This CDR3 spans 18 amino acids.

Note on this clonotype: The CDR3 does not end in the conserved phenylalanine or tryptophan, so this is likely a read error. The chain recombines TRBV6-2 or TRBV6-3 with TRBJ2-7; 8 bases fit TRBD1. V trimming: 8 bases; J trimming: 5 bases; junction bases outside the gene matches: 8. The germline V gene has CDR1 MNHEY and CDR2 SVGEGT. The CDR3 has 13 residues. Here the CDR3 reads CASLDRDRDEQYI. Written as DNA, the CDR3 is TGTGCCAGCTTGGACAGGGATAGGGACGAGCAGTACATC.

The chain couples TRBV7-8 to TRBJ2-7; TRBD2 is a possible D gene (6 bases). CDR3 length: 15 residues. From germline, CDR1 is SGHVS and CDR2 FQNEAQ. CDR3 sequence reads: CVRSVIAGSLGEQYF. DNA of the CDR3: TGTGTCAGGAGCGTAATCGCGGGGAGCCTGGGGGAGCAGTACTTC.

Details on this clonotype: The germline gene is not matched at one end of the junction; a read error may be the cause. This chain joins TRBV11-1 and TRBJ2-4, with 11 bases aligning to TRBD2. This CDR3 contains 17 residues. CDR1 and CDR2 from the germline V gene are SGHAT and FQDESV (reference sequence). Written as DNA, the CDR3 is TGTGTCAGCGGCTTTCCCGTGACTAGCGGGACCAATAACATTCAGTACTTC. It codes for CVSGFPVTSGTNNIQYF.

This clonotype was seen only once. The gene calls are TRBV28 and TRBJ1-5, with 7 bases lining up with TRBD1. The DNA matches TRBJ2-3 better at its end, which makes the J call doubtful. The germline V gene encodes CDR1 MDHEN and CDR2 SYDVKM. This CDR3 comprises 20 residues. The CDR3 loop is CASREDRAAHSLTCKWTQYF. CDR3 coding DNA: TGTGCCAGCAGAGAAGACAGGGCCGCCCATAGCCTTACCTGCAAGTGGACCCAGTATTTT.